This is a list of T cell receptor beta chains from one sample in a study of blood T cells in healthy people across ages. TCRdb re-called the 5' RACE reads with MiXCR, one entry per CDR3 protein. The sample yields fewer than 1,000,000 distinct CDR3 sequences, under 55% seen once. The specimen was blood. Receptors originate from a man between 60 and 70 years old in good health. The CDR3 runs from the conserved cysteine through the conserved F or W. The order of the fields is clone size, V gene, D gene, J gene, CDR3 protein, CDR3 DNA. A D gene is named only where the DNA matches it firmly. Clone size is given for some rows only: seen once, a few or many times, or a class if the clone is expanded.

>NA|TRBV27|NA|TRBJ1-1
CASSPRGPNTEAFF
TGTGCCAGCAGTCCCAGGGGTCCTAACACTGAAGCTTTCTTT
>few|TRBV2|NA|TRBJ2-4
CASTVGDLAKNIQYF
TGTGCCAGCACAGTGGGAGATCTTGCCAAAAACATTCAGTACTTC
>NA|TRBV5-1|NA|TRBJ2-7
CASSLEVTVSNEQYF
TGCGCCAGCAGCTTGGAAGTGACAGTTTCTAATGAGCAGTACTTC
>NA|TRBV9|TRBD1|TRBJ1-1
CASSVGDRAHTEAFF
TGTGCCAGCAGCGTAGGGGACAGGGCTCACACTGAAGCTTTCTTT
>NA|TRBV20-1|TRBD1|TRBJ2-5
CSAGGQGAGTQYF
TGCAGTGCGGGGGGACAGGGGGCAGGGACCCAGTACTTC
>NA|TRBV20-1|NA|TRBJ2-5
CSADSQGFGGETQYF
TGCAGTGCCGACTCACAGGGTTTTGGGGGGGAGACCCAGTACTTC
>few|TRBV6-6|TRBD1|TRBJ1-4
CASTMTTGREKLFF
TGTGCCAGCACCATGACGACAGGGCGCGAAAAACTGTTTTTT
>NA|TRBV6-2/TRBV6-3|TRBD1|TRBJ2-5
CASRTIGTGQETQYF
TGTGCCAGCAGGACTATCGGGACAGGGCAAGAGACCCAGTACTTC
>NA|TRBV7-8|NA|TRBJ2-2
CASSLAAGPTGELFF
TGTGCCAGCAGCTTAGCGGCAGGACCCACCGGGGAGCTGTTTTTT
>NA|TRBV4-3|TRBD1|TRBJ2-7
CASSLTPGQGNKQYF
TGCGCCAGCAGCCTGACACCGGGACAGGGTAATAAGCAGTACTTC
>NA|TRBV2|NA|TRBJ1-2
CASSERQANYGYTF
TGTGCCAGCAGTGAACGGCAGGCTAACTATGGCTACACCTTC
>many|TRBV5-1|NA|TRBJ2-1
CASSLAARQAGSEQFF
TGCGCCAGCAGCTTGGCGGCCCGACAGGCGGGGAGTGAGCAGTTCTTC
>NA|TRBV9|NA|TRBJ2-5
CASNVGQGGGETQYF
TGTGCCAGCAACGTAGGACAGGGAGGGGGAGAGACCCAGTACTTC
>once|TRBV27|NA|TRBJ2-3
CASKAGLTTQYF
TGTGCCAGCAAGGCAGGCCTCACGACGCAGTATTTT
>few|TRBV7-2|TRBD2|TRBJ2-1
CASSYSGAGGNEQFF
TGTGCCAGCAGCTATAGCGGGGCGGGGGGCAATGAGCAGTTCTTC
>NA|TRBV29-1|NA|TRBJ1-5
CSAKRGNQPQHF
TGCAGCGCCAAACGGGGTAATCAACCCCAGCATTTT
>NA|TRBV4-1|TRBD2|TRBJ2-7
CASSQLTSGGANSYEQYF
TGCGCCAGCAGCCAACTTACTAGCGGGGGGGCTAACTCCTACGAGCAGTACTTC
>NA|TRBV6-6|TRBD1|TRBJ1-2
CASSYSRTTGALGGYTF
TGTGCCAGCAGTTACTCAAGAACGACAGGGGCTCTGGGCGGCTACACCTTC
>NA|TRBV5-6|NA|TRBJ1-2
CASSQIIGHGYTF
TGTGCCAGCAGCCAGATAATAGGGCATGGCTACACCTTC
>few|TRBV29-1|NA|TRBJ2-1
CSVELLAGHQTSSSYNEQFF
TGCAGCGTTGAACTTTTGGCGGGGCACCAGACCTCGAGCTCCTACAATGAGCAGTTCTTC
>NA|TRBV7-2|NA|TRBJ2-5
CASSPPPKAETQYF
TGTGCCAGCAGCCCGCCCCCCAAGGCAGAGACCCAGTACTTC
>few|TRBV7-9|NA|TRBJ2-7
CASSLGGPEYEQYF
TGTGCCAGCAGCTTAGGGGGTCCCGAATACGAGCAGTACTTC
>NA|TRBV7-3|NA|TRBJ1-4
CACSLNWWGAPTNEKLFF
TGTGCCTGCAGCTTAAACTGGTGGGGTGCCCCAACTAATGAAAAACTGTTTTTT
>NA|TRBV27|TRBD1|TRBJ2-1
CASRAPGQGLHEQFF
TGTGCCAGCAGGGCACCGGGACAGGGTCTTCATGAGCAGTTCTTC
>NA|TRBV7-2|NA|TRBJ1-2
CASSPHGYGYTF
TGTGCCAGCAGCCCACACGGCTATGGCTACACCTTC
>few|TRBV6-5|NA|TRBJ1-4
CASSFSQLEKLFF
TGTGCCAGCAGTTTCAGCCAATTGGAAAAACTGTTTTTT
>NA|TRBV7-2|TRBD2|TRBJ2-5
CASSRDSGGQETQYF
TGTGCCAGCAGCCGTGATAGCGGGGGGCAAGAGACCCAGTACTTC
>NA|TRBV12-3/TRBV12-4|NA|TRBJ1-1
CASCKSGNTEAFF
TGTGCCAGCTGCAAGAGTGGGAACACTGAAGCTTTCTTT
>NA|TRBV27|NA|TRBJ2-4
CATSHLESGVGGLLTKNIQYF
TGTGCCACCAGCCACCTCGAATCAGGGGTAGGGGGGCTTCTAACCAAAAACATTCAGTACTTC